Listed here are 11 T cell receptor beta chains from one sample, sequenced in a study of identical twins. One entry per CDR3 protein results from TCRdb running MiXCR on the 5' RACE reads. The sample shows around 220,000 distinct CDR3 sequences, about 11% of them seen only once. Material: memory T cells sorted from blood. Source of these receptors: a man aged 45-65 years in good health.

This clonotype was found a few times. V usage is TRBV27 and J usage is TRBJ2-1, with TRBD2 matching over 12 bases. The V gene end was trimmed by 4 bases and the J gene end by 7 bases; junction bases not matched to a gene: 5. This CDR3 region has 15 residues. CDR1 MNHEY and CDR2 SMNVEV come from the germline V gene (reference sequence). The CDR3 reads CASSSSGRAVNEQFF. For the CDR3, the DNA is TGTGCCAGCAGTTCTAGCGGGAGGGCCGTTAATGAGCAGTTCTTC.

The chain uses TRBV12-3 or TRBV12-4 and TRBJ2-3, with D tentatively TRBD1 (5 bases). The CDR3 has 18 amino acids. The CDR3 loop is CADSPSVVGKMSTDTQYF. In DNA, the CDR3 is TGTGCAGACAGTCCCAGTGTCGTGGGGAAAATGAGCACAGATACGCAGTATTTT.

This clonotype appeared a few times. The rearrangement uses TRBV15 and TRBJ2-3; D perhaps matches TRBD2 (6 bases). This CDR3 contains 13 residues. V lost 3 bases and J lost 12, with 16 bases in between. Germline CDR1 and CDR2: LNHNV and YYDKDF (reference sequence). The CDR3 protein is CATSSHAGSHQYF. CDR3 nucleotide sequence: TGTGCCACCAGCAGCCATGCGGGATCCCATCAGTATTTT.

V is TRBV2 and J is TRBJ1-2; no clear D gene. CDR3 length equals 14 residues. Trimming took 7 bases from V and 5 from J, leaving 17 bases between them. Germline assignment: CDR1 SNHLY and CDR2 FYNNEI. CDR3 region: CASTPGEGGYGYTF. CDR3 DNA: TGTGCCAGCACCCCTGGAGAGGGTGGTTATGGCTACACCTTC.

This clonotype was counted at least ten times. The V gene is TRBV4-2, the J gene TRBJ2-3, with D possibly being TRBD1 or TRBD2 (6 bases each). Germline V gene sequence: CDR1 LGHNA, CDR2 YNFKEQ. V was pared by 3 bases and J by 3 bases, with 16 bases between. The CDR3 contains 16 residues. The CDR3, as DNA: TGTGCCAGCAGCCAGATGCAAGGGGGGCGAACAGATACGCAGTATTTT. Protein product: CASSQMQGGRTDTQYF.

The CDR3 DNA follows: TGTGCCAGCAGCGTAACAGGACTAGCCTACAATGAGCAGTTCTTC. Encoded protein: CASSVTGLAYNEQFF. The chain joins TRBV9 to TRBJ2-1; TRBD2 matches at 7 bases. CDR1 is SGDLS, CDR2 YYNGEE, per germline. The CDR3 contains 15 residues. J lost 2 bases, V lost 1 base, and 3 bases had no gene match.

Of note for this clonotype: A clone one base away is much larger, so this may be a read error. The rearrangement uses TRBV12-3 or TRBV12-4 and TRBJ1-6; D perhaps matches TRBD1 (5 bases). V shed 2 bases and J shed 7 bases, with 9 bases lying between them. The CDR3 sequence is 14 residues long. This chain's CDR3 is CASSLMEGNSPLHF. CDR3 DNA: TGTGCCAGCAGTTTAATGGAGGGGAATTCACCCCTCCACTTT.

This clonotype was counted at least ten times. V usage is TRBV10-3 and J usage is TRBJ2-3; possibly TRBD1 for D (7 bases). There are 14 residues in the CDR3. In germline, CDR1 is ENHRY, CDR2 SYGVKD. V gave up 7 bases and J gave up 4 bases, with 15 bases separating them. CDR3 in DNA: TGTGCCATCAAGGAGGGGGCGCAAGCAGATACGCAGTATTTT. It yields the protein CAIKEGAQADTQYF.

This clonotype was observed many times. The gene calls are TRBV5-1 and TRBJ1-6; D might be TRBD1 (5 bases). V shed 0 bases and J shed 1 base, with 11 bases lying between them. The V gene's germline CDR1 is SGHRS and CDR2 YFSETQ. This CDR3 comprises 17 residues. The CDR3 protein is CASSLGSTESYNSPLHF. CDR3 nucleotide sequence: TGCGCCAGCAGCTTGGGATCGACAGAATCCTATAATTCACCCCTCCACTTT.

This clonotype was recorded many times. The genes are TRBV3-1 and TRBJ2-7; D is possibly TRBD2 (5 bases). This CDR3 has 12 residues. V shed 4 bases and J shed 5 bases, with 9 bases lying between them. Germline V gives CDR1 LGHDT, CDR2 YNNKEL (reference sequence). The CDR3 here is CASSPPSNEQYF. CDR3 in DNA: TGTGCCAGCAGCCCTCCTAGCAACGAGCAGTACTTC.

The CDR3 DNA reads as TGTGCCAGCAGCCGGGGGCACCGCACTGAAGCTTTCTTT. Amino acid sequence: CASSRGHRTEAFF. This rearrangement joins TRBV11-1 to TRBJ1-1, with D maybe TRBD1 (6 bases). Germline V gene data show CDR1 as SGHAT and CDR2 as FQDESV (reference sequence). V was cut by 5 bases and J by 4 bases, with 11 bases left in between. The CDR3 runs 13 residues.